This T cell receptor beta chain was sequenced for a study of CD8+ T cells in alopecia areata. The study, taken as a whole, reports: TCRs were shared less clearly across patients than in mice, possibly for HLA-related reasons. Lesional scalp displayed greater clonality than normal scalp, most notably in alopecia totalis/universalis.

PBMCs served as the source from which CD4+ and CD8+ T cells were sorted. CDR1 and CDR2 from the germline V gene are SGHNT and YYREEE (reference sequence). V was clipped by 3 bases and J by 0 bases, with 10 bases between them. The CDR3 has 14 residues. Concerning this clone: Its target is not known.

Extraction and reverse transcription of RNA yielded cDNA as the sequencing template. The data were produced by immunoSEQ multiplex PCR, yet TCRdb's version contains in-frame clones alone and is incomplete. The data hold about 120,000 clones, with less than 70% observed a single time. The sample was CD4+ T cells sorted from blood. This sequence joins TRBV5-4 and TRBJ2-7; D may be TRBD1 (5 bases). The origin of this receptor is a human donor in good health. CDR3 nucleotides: TGTGCCAGCAGCTCCCGACAGAGCTCCTACGAGCAGTACTTC. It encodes CASSSRQSSYEQYF.